This T cell receptor (beta chain) was captured by sequencing in a study of human thymus T cells. The study, taken as a whole, reports: Gene usage for V and J segments appeared biased in thymic and blood repertoires.

The CDR3 has 12 residues. From germline, CDR1 is MNHNS and CDR2 SASEGT. The V end was cut by 5 bases, the J end by 8 bases, with 12 bases between. Donor material was obtained from healthy Finnish infants undergoing corrective surgery for congenital heart defects. Clones were read by immunoSEQ multiplex PCR, and TCRdb kept only the in-frame ones, dropping some. Of 57,000 or so clones listed, roughly 94% are singletons. To note about this clone: Its antigen is undetermined.

The source of this sequence is a boy in the first two years of life with a congenital heart defect but otherwise immunologically healthy. The sequenced material came from blood. The chain employs TRBV6-1 and TRBJ1-2, with unresolved D. The CDR3 protein is CASSRAGGGYTF. CDR3 in DNA: TGTGCCAGCAGTAGGGCCGGCGGGGGCTACACCTTC.